The 14 T cell receptor beta chains in this list originate from one sample, sequenced in a study of CD8 T cells in ankylosing spondylitis. These TCRs are of unknown antigen specificity. TCRdb used MiXCR to reprocess the 5' RACE reads, holding one entry per CDR3 protein. The sample comprises 500,000 or so distinct CDR3 sequences, about 5% of which are singletons, and approximately 4% rests with the top ten. Study outcomes and limitations: It appeared that ankylosing spondylitis blood was characterized by a TCR beta motif of several highly homologous variants.

Sequencing used blood, either unsorted or a sorted T cell fraction (not recorded which). The receptor set was obtained from a male donor with ankylosing spondylitis.

The table lists this clonotype with many counts. V and J are TRBV20-1 and TRBJ1-4, with TRBD1 matching 7 bases. The germline CDR1 and CDR2 sequences are DFQATT and SNEGSKA (reference sequence). CDR3 size: 15 residues. The ends lost 0 bases at V and 8 bases at J; junction bases unmatched: 9. This CDR3 is CSARDRRQGIEKLFF. CDR3 DNA sequence: TGCAGTGCTAGAGATCGGCGACAGGGAATAGAAAAACTGTTTTTT.

Many counts were recorded for this clonotype. The CDR3 region has the DNA TGTGCCAGCAGTCCTACCCCTAGAGGGGGGACAGATACGCAGTATTTT. This gives the protein CASSPTPRGGTDTQYF. The chain combines TRBV6-1 with TRBJ2-3; D is tentatively TRBD1 or TRBD2 (6 bases each). CDR1 MNHNS and CDR2 SASEGT come from the germline V gene. V was cut by 5 bases and J by 3 bases, with 18 bases left in between. The CDR3 covers 16 residues.

Notes on this clonotype: An end of the junction differs from the germline gene, which may be a read error. The J gene is TRBJ1-1, the V gene TRBV4-2; D gene ambiguous. This CDR3 has 16 amino acids. Per germline, CDR1 LGHNA and CDR2 YNFKEQ. The CDR3 loop is CARSPRAGSQVTEAFF. CDR3 bases: TGTGCCAGGAGCCCCCGGGCCGGGTCTCAGGTCACTGAAGCTTTCTTT.

The J gene is TRBJ1-1, the V gene TRBV2; D is undetermined. Trimming pared 5 bases from V and 2 bases from J, leaving 9 bases between. The CDR3 spans 13 residues. In germline, CDR1 is SNHLY, CDR2 FYNNEI. The CDR3 DNA is TGTGCCAGCAGTAAGGAGAGAAACACTGAAGCTTTCTTT. It encodes CASSKERNTEAFF.

At least ten counts were recorded for this clonotype. This chain links TRBV29-1 with TRBJ1-1; a possible D gene is TRBD1 (5 bases). V was shortened by 4 bases and J by 4 bases, with 13 bases between the two germline ends. The germline gives CDR1 SQVTM, CDR2 ANQGSEA. This CDR3 contains 13 residues. Here the CDR3 reads CSVAPRVSTEAFF. Here the CDR3 DNA reads TGCAGCGTTGCACCCAGGGTAAGCACTGAAGCTTTCTTT.

The chain carries TRBV20-1 and TRBJ1-1; maybe TRBD1 (6 bases). Germline CDR1 is DFQATT and CDR2 is SNEGSKA (reference sequence). Trimming took off 5 bases at V and 0 bases at J, with 22 bases between the two ends. The CDR3 totals 17 residues. The CDR3 here is CSAWGRDTGSMNTEAFF. CDR3 DNA: TGCAGTGCTTGGGGCCGGGACACGGGCTCCATGAACACTGAAGCTTTCTTT.

This clonotype was detected ten times or more. V usage is TRBV5-1 and J usage is TRBJ1-1, with D perhaps matching TRBD1 (5 bases). V was pared by 6 bases and J by 0 bases, with 12 bases between. The CDR3 consists of 14 residues. Germline values: CDR1 SGHRS, CDR2 YFSETQ. The CDR3 reads CASTREGLNTEAFF. The DNA for the CDR3 is TGCGCCAGCACCCGCGAGGGGCTGAACACTGAAGCTTTCTTT.

This clonotype showed up many times. V gene TRBV10-3 combines with J gene TRBJ1-1; D uncertain. This CDR3 is built from 15 residues. Looked up from germline, CDR1 is ENHRY and CDR2 is SYGVKD. Trimming shortened V by 0 bases and J by 3 bases, and 11 bases separated the two germline ends. In DNA form, the CDR3 reads TGTGCCATCAGTGAGTCGAGATTTACAGACACTGAAGCTTTCTTT. Protein sequence: CAISESRFTDTEAFF.

This clonotype was observed many times. This chain uses TRBV20-1 with TRBJ1-2; the match to TRBD1 covers 8 bases. The CDR3 covers 14 residues. With V trimmed by 4 bases and J by 0 bases, 4 bases remained unmatched. Germline CDR1 DFQATT, CDR2 SNEGSKA (reference sequence). The CDR3 reads CSATGGKANYGYTF. DNA of the CDR3: TGCAGTGCTACAGGGGGCAAAGCTAACTATGGCTACACCTTC.

This clonotype was counted many times. The V gene is TRBV4-3, the J gene TRBJ2-1; 10 bases line up with TRBD2. The germline CDR1 and CDR2 sequences are LGHNA and YSLEER. Unmatched junction bases numbered 9, after V lost 0 bases and J lost 10 bases. The CDR3 has 16 amino acids. In DNA, the CDR3 is TGCGCCAGCAGCCAAGATAGGGAGCTAGCGGGAGACGAGCAGTTCTTC. Its protein product is CASSQDRELAGDEQFF.

The sample holds many counts of this clonotype. V usage is TRBV5-1 and J usage is TRBJ1-3; 8 bases line up with TRBD1. The CDR3 is 14 residues long. Looked up from germline, CDR1 is SGHRS and CDR2 is YFSETQ. Unmatched junction bases numbered 9, after V lost 5 bases and J lost 8 bases. The CDR3 protein is CASRKGQAEDTIYF. In nucleotides, the CDR3 is TGCGCCAGCAGGAAGGGACAGGCCGAGGACACCATATATTTT.

This clonotype came up a few times. The rearrangement links TRBV11-2 to TRBJ2-5, with 8 bases lining up with TRBD2. Per germline, CDR1 SGHAT and CDR2 FQNNGV. This CDR3 region has 16 residues. Losses at the gene ends were 2 bases for V and 3 bases for J; bases not matched to a gene: 8. CDR3 DNA sequence: TGTGCCAGCAGCTTATTGCCGGGAGGGCCGGAAGAGACCCAGTACTTC. Amino acid sequence: CASSLLPGGPEETQYF.

There are many counts of this clonotype. The chain employs TRBV4-1 and TRBJ1-5; D may be TRBD1 (5 bases). The ends were cut back, 0 bases at V and 7 bases at J, with 19 bases in the middle. The CDR3 is 17 amino acids. Looked up from germline, CDR1 is MGHRA and CDR2 is YSYEKL. The CDR3, as DNA: TGCGCCAGCAGCCAAGATCAGGCGGGGGACGGCCGGCAGCCCCAGCATTTT. It specifies CASSQDQAGDGRQPQHF.

This clonotype showed up many times. The V and J genes are TRBV18 and TRBJ2-2; D is perhaps TRBD2 (6 bases). CDR3 length equals 15 residues. Trimming removed 5 bases at V and 1 base at J, with 11 bases between. Germline loops: CDR1 KGHSH, CDR2 LQKENI. CDR3 in amino acids: CASSTGTWNTGELFF. CDR3 coding DNA: TGTGCCAGCTCAACCGGGACTTGGAACACCGGGGAGCTGTTTTTT.